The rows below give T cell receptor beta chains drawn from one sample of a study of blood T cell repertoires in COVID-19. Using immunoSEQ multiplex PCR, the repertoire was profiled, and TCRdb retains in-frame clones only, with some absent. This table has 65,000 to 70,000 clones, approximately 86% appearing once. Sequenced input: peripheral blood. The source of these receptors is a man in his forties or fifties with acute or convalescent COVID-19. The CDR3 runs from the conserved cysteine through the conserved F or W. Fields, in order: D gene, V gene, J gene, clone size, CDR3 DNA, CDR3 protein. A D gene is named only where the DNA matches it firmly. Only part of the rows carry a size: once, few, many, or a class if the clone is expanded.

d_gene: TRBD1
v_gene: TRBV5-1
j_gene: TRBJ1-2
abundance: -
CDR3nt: TGCGCCAGCAGCCTTGTGGTGGCTAACTACGCCGGGACAGGGAGGGATAGCTACACCTTC
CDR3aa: CASSLVVANYAGTGRDSYTF

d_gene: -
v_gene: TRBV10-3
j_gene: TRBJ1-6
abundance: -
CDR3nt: TGTGCCTCCGGCGGGGCTAATAATTCACCCCTCCACTTT
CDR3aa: CASGGANNSPLHF

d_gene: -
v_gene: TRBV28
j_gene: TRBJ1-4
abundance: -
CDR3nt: TGTGCCAGCAGCCCCTTCCCTGTGGCAGTAGAAAAACTGTTTTTT
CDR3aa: CASSPFPVAVEKLFF

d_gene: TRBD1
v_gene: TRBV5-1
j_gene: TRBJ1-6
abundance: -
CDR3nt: TGCGCCAGCAGCCCGGTTGGACAGGGTGATAATTCACCCCTCCACTTT
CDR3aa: CASSPVGQGDNSPLHF

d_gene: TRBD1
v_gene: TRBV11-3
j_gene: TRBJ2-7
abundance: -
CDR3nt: TGTGCCAGCAGCTTAGGACAGGGGTACTACGAGCAGTACTTC
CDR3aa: CASSLGQGYYEQYF

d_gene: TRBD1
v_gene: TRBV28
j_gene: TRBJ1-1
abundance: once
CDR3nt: TGTGCCAGCAGAAAAGACAGGGACGGGGTCACTGAAGCTTTCTTT
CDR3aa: CASRKDRDGVTEAFF

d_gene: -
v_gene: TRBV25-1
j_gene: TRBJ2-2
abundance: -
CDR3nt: TGTGCCAGCAGTTGGCCGGGTACCGGGGAGCTGTTTTTT
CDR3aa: CASSWPGTGELFF

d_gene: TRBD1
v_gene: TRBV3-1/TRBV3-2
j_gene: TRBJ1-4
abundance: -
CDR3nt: TGTGCCAGCAGCCAAGCAGGGACAGGGATTGAAAAACTGTTTTTT
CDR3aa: CASSQAGTGIEKLFF

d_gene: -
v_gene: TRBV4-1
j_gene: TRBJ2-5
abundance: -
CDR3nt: TGCGCCAGCAGCCAAGGGACTCCACGGGGGACCCAGTACTTC
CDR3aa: CASSQGTPRGTQYF

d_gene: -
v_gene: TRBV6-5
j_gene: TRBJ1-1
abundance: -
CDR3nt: TGTGCCAGCAGTTACGAGGTTCGCACTGAAGCTTTCTTT
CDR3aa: CASSYEVRTEAFF

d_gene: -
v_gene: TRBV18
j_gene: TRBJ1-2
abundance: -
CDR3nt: TGTGCCAGCTCATCTCGAGGGGGTAGCTATGGCTACACCTTC
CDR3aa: CASSSRGGSYGYTF

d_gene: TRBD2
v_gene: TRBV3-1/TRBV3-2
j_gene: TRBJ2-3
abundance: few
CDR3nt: TGTGCCAGCAGCCATGGGGGACTAGCGGGAGGTCCTACGCAGTATTTT
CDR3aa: CASSHGGLAGGPTQYF

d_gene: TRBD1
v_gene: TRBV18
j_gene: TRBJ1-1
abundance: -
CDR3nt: TGTGCCAGCTCAATGGACAGGTTGAACACTGAAGCTTTCTTT
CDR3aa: CASSMDRLNTEAFF

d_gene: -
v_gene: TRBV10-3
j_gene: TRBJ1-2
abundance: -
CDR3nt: TGTGCCATCAGTCGCGACAGGCCCGCTGGCTACACCTTC
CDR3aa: CAISRDRPAGYTF

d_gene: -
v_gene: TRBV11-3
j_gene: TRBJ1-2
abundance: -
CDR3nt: TGTGCCAGCAGCTCCGGAGTGAACTATGGCTACACCTTC
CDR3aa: CASSSGVNYGYTF

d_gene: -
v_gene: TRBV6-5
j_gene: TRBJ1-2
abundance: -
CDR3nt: TGTGCCAGCAGTTACACGACAGACCCTACCTATGGCTACACCTTC
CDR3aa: CASSYTTDPTYGYTF

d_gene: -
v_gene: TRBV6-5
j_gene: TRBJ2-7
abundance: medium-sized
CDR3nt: TGTGCCAGCAGTTACTCCCTAGCCTCCTACGAGCAGTACTTC
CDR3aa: CASSYSLASYEQYF

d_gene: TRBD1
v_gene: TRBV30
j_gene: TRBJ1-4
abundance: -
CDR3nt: TGTGCCTGGACCGGGACAGGGGGCCATGAAAAACTGTTTTTT
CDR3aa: CAWTGTGGHEKLFF

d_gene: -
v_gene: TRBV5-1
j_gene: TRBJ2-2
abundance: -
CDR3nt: TGCGCCAGCAGCTTGGGCCAACGGGCCGGGGAGCTGTTTTTT
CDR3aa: CASSLGQRAGELFF

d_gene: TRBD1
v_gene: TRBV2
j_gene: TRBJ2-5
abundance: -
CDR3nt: TGTGCCAGCAGGGGACAGGGGAAGGAGACCCAGTACTTC
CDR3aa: CASRGQGKETQYF

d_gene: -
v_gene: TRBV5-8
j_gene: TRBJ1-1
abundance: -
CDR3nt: TGTGCCAGCAGCTTCAGGGCAGGCGGGGCCGATGAAGCTTTCTTT
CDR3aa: CASSFRAGGADEAFF

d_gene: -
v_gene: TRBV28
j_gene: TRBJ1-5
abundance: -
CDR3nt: TGTGCCGGGTCCCAGGGTATCAATCAGCCCCAGCATTTT
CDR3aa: CAGSQGINQPQHF